A single sample gave rise to the 25 T cell receptor beta chains below, sequenced in a study of memory CD8 T cells in hepatitis C reinfection. Time point given: peak reinfection, 3 to 8 weeks after reinfection detection. Sorted cells were sequenced directly ex vivo without any in vitro expansion. Using immunoSEQ multiplex PCR, the repertoire was profiled, and TCRdb retains in-frame clones only, with some absent. The sample holds 40,000 to 45,000 clones, roughly 90% seen once. Specimen: naive CD8+ T cells sorted from blood. These receptor sequences come from a man between 18 and 35 years old with hepatitis C virus infection.

The CDR3 nucleotides read TGCGCCAGCAGCCAAGGGGACGGGAGGGGATCCTACGAGCAGTACTTC. Translation: CASSQGDGRGSYEQYF. The chain employs TRBV4-1 and TRBJ2-7; TRBD2 matches 8 bases. Losses at the gene ends were 1 base for V and 1 base for J; bases not matched to a gene: 6. The CDR3 loop spans 16 amino acids. Germline CDR1 and CDR2: MGHRA and YSYEKL.

This chain links TRBV7-2 with TRBJ2-5; D perhaps matches TRBD1 (6 bases). CDR1 is SGHTA, CDR2 FQGNSA, per germline. CDR3 size: 14 residues. The V gene lost 5 bases and the J gene lost 4 bases, with 14 bases spanning the gap. CDR3 sequence: CASSGTGWGETQYF. In DNA form, the CDR3 reads TGTGCCAGCAGCGGAACAGGGTGGGGAGAGACCCAGTACTTC.

V usage is TRBV30 and J usage is TRBJ1-1; 7 positions agree with TRBD1. Per the germline V gene, CDR1 is GTSNPN and CDR2 is SVGIG (reference sequence). V shed 1 base, J shed 6 bases, and the junction held 8 bases outside the gene matches. The CDR3 extends over 14 amino acids. This CDR3 is CAWSGGGGEAEAFF. The CDR3 DNA follows: TGTGCCTGGAGTGGAGGAGGGGGCGAGGCTGAAGCTTTCTTT.

The chain combines TRBV4-1 with TRBJ2-3; TRBD2 is a possible D gene (5 bases). The CDR3 has 17 residues. Germline V gene sequence: CDR1 MGHRA, CDR2 YSYEKL. V lost 0 bases and J 0 bases, leaving 13 bases between the germline ends. CDR3 loop: CASSQDSSGPSTDTQYF. Written as DNA, the CDR3 is TGCGCCAGCAGCCAAGATTCGAGCGGTCCTAGCACAGATACGCAGTATTTT.

The chain links TRBV30 to TRBJ2-1; 7 nucleotides match TRBD1. This CDR3 is 14 amino acids long. Germline V CDR1 and CDR2: GTSNPN, SVGIG (reference sequence). V was clipped by 0 bases and J by 6 bases; unmatched bases: 5. The CDR3 DNA is TGTGCCTGGAGTGTAGGGGGCTCTGGCAATGAGCAGTTCTTC. Protein sequence: CAWSVGGSGNEQFF.

The chain joins TRBV30 to TRBJ2-5, with 7 bases matching TRBD2. Trimming cost V 0 bases and J 1 base; bases outside gene matches: 5. The CDR3 consists of 15 residues. Germline CDR1 is GTSNPN and CDR2 is SVGIG (reference sequence). The CDR3 region has the DNA TGTGCCTGGAGTGTATCCGGGACTACCCAAGAGACCCAGTACTTC. This sequence encodes CAWSVSGTTQETQYF.

The chain uses TRBV7-2 and TRBJ2-1; D not certain. CDR1 is SGHTA and CDR2 is FQGNSA in the germline V gene. V lost 3 bases to trimming and J lost 4 bases, with 4 bases between them. The length of the CDR3 is 12 residues. Here the CDR3 DNA reads TGTGCCAGCAGCTTCCAATACAATGAGCAGTTCTTC. Its protein product is CASSFQYNEQFF.

The CDR3 protein is CASSSDFYNEQFF. DNA for the CDR3: TGTGCCAGCAGTTCTGACTTTTACAATGAGCAGTTCTTC. The chain has TRBV27 and TRBJ2-1; D remains ambiguous. There are 13 residues in the CDR3. Germline-derived CDR1 and CDR2 are MNHEY and SMNVEV (reference sequence). V was shortened by 4 bases and J by 4 bases, with 8 bases between the two germline ends.

This chain connects TRBV19 to TRBJ2-7; TRBD1 might be the D (6 bases). V lost 1 base to trimming and J lost 0 bases, with 10 bases between them. The CDR3 runs to 15 residues. The germline V gene encodes CDR1 LNHDA and CDR2 SQIVND (reference sequence). Written as DNA, the CDR3 is TGTGCCAGTAGTATAGGGACAGCGAGCTCCTACGAGCAGTACTTC. Protein sequence: CASSIGTASSYEQYF. The full variable domain, with the rest looked up from reference TRBV19 and TRBJ2-7, is DGGITQSPKYLFRKEGQNVTLSCEQNLNHDAMYWYRQDPGQGLRLIYYSQIVNDFQKGDIAEGYSVSREKKESFPLTVTSAQKNPTAFYLCASSIGTASSYEQYFGPGTRLTVT.

The J gene is TRBJ2-3, the V gene TRBV11-2, with D perhaps TRBD2 (6 bases). Germline V gene lookup returns CDR1 SGHAT and CDR2 FQNNGV. The V and J ends lost 0 bases and 6 bases respectively, with 16 bases between them. This CDR3 comprises 16 residues. The CDR3 DNA sequence: TGTGCCAGCAGCTTAGATCTGGGCGGGGTGTGGGATACGCAGTATTTT. As protein: CASSLDLGGVWDTQYF.

V is TRBV5-6 and J is TRBJ2-7, with 10 bases matching TRBD2. This CDR3 has 15 residues. Germline trimming cut 2 bases from V and 3 bases from J; bases unmatched to any gene: 5. The germline V gene encodes CDR1 SGHDT and CDR2 YYEEEE. This CDR3 is CASSFLAGANYEQYV. The CDR3 region has the DNA TGTGCCAGCAGCTTCCTAGCGGGGGCCAACTACGAGCAGTACGTC.

The chain links TRBV6-1 to TRBJ2-1, with D uncertain. This CDR3 has 14 amino acids. Trimming took 3 bases from V and 0 from J, leaving 6 bases between them. Germline CDR1 MNHNS, CDR2 SASEGT. The DNA of the CDR3 is TGTGCCAGCAGTGACCCGAGCTCCTACAATGAGCAGTTCTTC. This translates into CASSDPSSYNEQFF.

The J gene is TRBJ2-7, the V gene TRBV7-8; TRBD2 matches at 11 bases. With 3 bases clipped from V and 0 bases from J, the junction kept 4 bases outside the gene matches. The CDR3 covers 16 residues. CDR1 SGHVS and CDR2 FQNEAQ come from the germline V gene. This CDR3 reads CASSLTSGDLSYEQYF. DNA of the CDR3: TGTGCCAGCAGCTTGACTAGCGGGGACCTCTCCTACGAGCAGTACTTC.

The chain uses TRBV14 and TRBJ1-5, with D possibly being TRBD1 (5 bases). There are 14 residues in the CDR3. The germline V and J ends were trimmed by 4 bases and 7 bases, with 14 bases remaining between them. From germline, CDR1 is SGHDN and CDR2 FVKESK. CDR3 nucleotide sequence: TGTGCCAGCAGCCCGAGACAGAAAAAACAGCCCCAGCATTTT. It yields the protein CASSPRQKKQPQHF.

The chain uses TRBV7-2 and TRBJ1-2; 9 nucleotides agree with TRBD1. V lost 5 bases and J lost 12; bases outside the gene matches: 13. Germline CDR1 SGHTA, CDR2 FQGNSA. The CDR3 is made up of 14 amino acids. CDR3 residues: CASSPDRGGLVDTF. The CDR3 DNA reads as TGTGCCAGCAGCCCGGACAGGGGCGGCTTGGTCGACACCTTC.

About this clone itself: An end of the junction differs from the germline gene, which may be a read error. The V and J genes are TRBV2 and TRBJ2-3, with 10 bases fitting TRBD1. There are 16 residues in the CDR3. CDR1 and CDR2 from the germline V gene are SNHLY and FYNNEI. The CDR3 spells CASRRDRGLSTDAQYF. As DNA, the CDR3 is TGTGCCAGCCGTCGTGACAGGGGGCTGAGCACAGATGCGCAGTATTTT. The variable domain in full, with the rest retrieved from reference TRBV2 and TRBJ2-3, is EPEVTQTPSHQVTQMGQEVILRCVPISNHLYFYWYRQILGQKVEFLVSFYNNEISEKSEIFDDQFSVERPDGSNFTLKIRSTKLEDSAMYFCASRRDRGLSTDAQYFGPGTRLTVL.

J is TRBJ1-2 and V is TRBV27; possible D gene TRBD1, 5 bases. The CDR3 contains 12 residues. V was pared by 6 bases and J by 0 bases, with 5 bases between. The germline CDR1 and CDR2 sequences are MNHEY and SMNVEV (reference sequence). DNA of the CDR3: TGTGCCAGCAGGACAGCTAACTATGGCTACACCTTC. This sequence encodes CASRTANYGYTF.

This clone is a singleton in its sample. The chain employs TRBV5-4 and TRBJ2-5; D gene ambiguous. This CDR3 comprises 16 residues. Germline V gene sequence: CDR1 SGHNT, CDR2 YYREEE (reference sequence). V shed 3 bases and J shed 2 bases, with 17 bases lying between them. The chain's CDR3 is CASSYPQDVRQETQYF. Here the CDR3 DNA reads TGTGCCAGCAGCTACCCCCAAGACGTCAGGCAAGAGACCCAGTACTTC.

The rearrangement links TRBV28 to TRBJ2-7; the match to TRBD1 covers 10 bases. Germline values: CDR1 MDHEN, CDR2 SYDVKM. J gave up 3 bases and V 3 bases, and 5 bases lay outside the gene matches. The CDR3 covers 15 residues. CDR3 in DNA: TGTGCCAGCAGTTTCCAGGACAGGGGGGGCTACGAGCAGTACTTC. Translating it yields CASSFQDRGGYEQYF.

The CDR3 sequence is CASSSPLEGTNEKLFF. The CDR3 DNA is TGTGCCAGCAGCTCCCCCCTGGAGGGGACTAATGAAAAACTGTTTTTT. V gene TRBV5-6 combines with J gene TRBJ1-4; D perhaps matches TRBD1 (5 bases). Trimming removed 3 bases from V and 2 bases from J, with 14 bases in between. This CDR3 is built from 16 residues. Germline V gene lookup returns CDR1 SGHDT and CDR2 YYEEEE.

The gene calls are TRBV19 and TRBJ1-5; 7 nucleotides align to TRBD1. Germline V gives CDR1 LNHDA, CDR2 SQIVND (reference sequence). CDR3 size: 14 residues. Unmatched junction bases numbered 11, after V lost 9 bases and J lost 6 bases. Here the CDR3 DNA reads TGTGCCAGCCAGGGGGAATCTTATACTCAGCCCCAGCATTTT. Translation gives CASQGESYTQPQHF.

The chain joins TRBV11-2 to TRBJ2-3, with D unresolved. The CDR3 runs 16 residues. The germline CDR1 and CDR2 sequences are SGHAT and FQNNGV. Trimming removed 1 base at V and 2 bases at J, with 13 bases between. As DNA, the CDR3 is TGTGCCAGCAGCTTAGTAGAGCCCGTTTACACAGATACGCAGTATTTT. Translation: CASSLVEPVYTDTQYF.

This chain connects TRBV7-9 to TRBJ1-2; TRBD1 is a possible D gene (6 bases). This CDR3 is built from 17 residues. With 5 bases removed from V and 5 bases from J, the gap between germline ends came to 24 bases. CDR1 SEHNR and CDR2 FQNEAQ come from the germline V gene (reference sequence). The CDR3 DNA sequence: TGTGCCAGCAGCACACAGGGTCCTGACGGGCTTAAATATGGCTACACCTTC. Residues: CASSTQGPDGLKYGYTF.

V is TRBV7-9 and J is TRBJ2-2; 10 bases are a match to TRBD1. From germline, CDR1 is SEHNR and CDR2 FQNEAQ (reference sequence). The ends lost 4 bases at V and 5 bases at J; junction bases unmatched: 4. CDR3 length equals 15 residues. CDR3 region: CASSYWTGGTGELFF. CDR3 DNA: TGTGCCAGCAGCTACTGGACAGGGGGGACCGGGGAGCTGTTTTTT.

This clone has a handful of counts. The chain uses TRBV4-3 and TRBJ1-1; D is uncertain. The ends were cut back, 4 bases at V and 8 bases at J, with 17 bases in the middle. CDR1 is LGHNA, CDR2 YSLEER, per germline. CDR3 length equals 14 residues. CDR3 in DNA: TGCGCCAGCAGCCCCGGTCACCAGGTGGCAGAAGCTTTCTTT. Translation gives CASSPGHQVAEAFF.